One T cell receptor (beta chain) is described in this entry. Compared with germline, one end of the junction differs, possibly owing to a read error. TCRdb ran MiXCR on the RT-PCR reads and lists one entry per CDR3 protein. The table lists more than 600,000 distinct CDR3 sequences, approximately 15% of them singletons. The sequence was collected from a female donor in good health, serving as a healthy control. The source material was memory CD4+ T cells from blood.

CDR3 loop: CASSPMDVPGGGEQSF. The CDR3 region has the DNA TGTGCCAGCTCACCAATGGACGTCCCTGGGGGGGGTGAGCAGTCCTTC. V usage is TRBV18 and J usage is TRBJ2-1; 7 positions match TRBD2. CDR3 length: 16 residues. CDR1 KGHSH and CDR2 LQKENI come from the germline V gene. Full variable domain (remainder filled in from reference TRBV18 and TRBJ2-1): NAGVMQNPRHLVRRRGQEARLRCSPMKGHSHVYWYRQLPEEGLKFMVYLQKENIIDESGMPKERFSAEFPKEGPSILRIQQVVRGDSAAYFCASSPMDVPGGGEQSFGPGTRLTVL.